The 22 T cell receptor beta chains below come from one sample, sequenced in a study of T cell repertoires in cytomegalovirus infection. TCRdb processed the reads anew with MiXCR; each CDR3 protein has one entry. The top ten hold 7% to 9% of the sample, which has fewer than 700,000 distinct CDR3 sequences, 24% seen once. Specimen: CD8+ T cells from PBMCs. Receptors originate from a human donor in good health (CMV status not recorded). Some clones in this sample may be carry-over from other donors' samples.

The chain joins TRBV7-6 to TRBJ2-5; D remains unclear. Germline V gene data show CDR1 as SGHVS and CDR2 as FNYEAQ. V was cut by 7 bases and J by 4 bases, with 10 bases left in between. The CDR3 covers 12 residues. CDR3 in amino acids: CASTPPPETQYF. The CDR3, as DNA: TGTGCCAGCACCCCGCCCCCAGAGACCCAGTACTTC.

The J gene is TRBJ1-5, the V gene TRBV25-1; 10 nucleotides match TRBD1. CDR3 length: 17 amino acids. Trimming took 7 bases from V and 0 from J; bases not matched to a gene: 9. Germline V gene sequence: CDR1 MGHDK, CDR2 SYGVNS. CDR3 nucleotide sequence: TGTGCCAGCACAGCCGGGACAGGGGCTAATAGCAATCAGCCCCAGCATTTT. This translates into CASTAGTGANSNQPQHF.

The gene calls are TRBV6-6 and TRBJ2-2, with 7 bases identical to TRBD1. Germline V gives CDR1 MNHNY, CDR2 SVGAGI (reference sequence). The CDR3 has 16 amino acids. The J segment lost 2 bases and the V segment lost 0 bases, leaving 3 bases of the junction unmatched. The CDR3 nucleotides are TGTGCCAGCAGTTACTCGACAGGGAGAAACACCGGGGAGCTGTTTTTT. Its protein product is CASSYSTGRNTGELFF.

The sample holds many counts of this clonotype. V is TRBV12-3 or TRBV12-4 and J is TRBJ2-2; D uncertain. The CDR3 is 11 amino acids. V was clipped by 7 bases and J by 6 bases, with 6 bases between them. In DNA form, the CDR3 reads TGTGCCAGCAAACACGCCGGGGAGCTGTTTTTT. This codes for CASKHAGELFF.

The chain uses TRBV20-1 and TRBJ2-5; 7 bases agree with TRBD2. Germline V CDR1 and CDR2: DFQATT, SNEGSKA (reference sequence). This CDR3 is 13 amino acids long. The V segment lost 2 bases and the J segment 2 bases; nucleotides outside the gene matches: 2. The CDR3 nucleotides read TGCAGTGCTAGAAGCGGGGTTCAAGAGACCCAGTACTTC. It codes for CSARSGVQETQYF.

This clonotype was counted between two and nine times. The chain joins TRBV28 to TRBJ2-5, with D uncertain. CDR3 length equals 12 residues. Trimming took off 6 bases at V and 5 bases at J, with 10 bases between the two ends. CDR1 and CDR2 from the germline V gene are MDHEN and SYDVKM. The CDR3 nucleotides are TGTGCCAGCAGAGAGGACGGCGAGACCCAGTACTTC. It is translated as CASREDGETQYF.

The chain joins TRBV29-1 to TRBJ2-1; D possibly uses TRBD1 or TRBD2 (5 bases each). CDR1 and CDR2 (germline): SQVTM, ANQGSEA. The CDR3 covers 15 residues. V shed 7 bases and J shed 2 bases, with 18 bases lying between them. The CDR3 loop reads CSAEGSAKTYNEQFF. The CDR3 DNA reads as TGCAGCGCCGAGGGGTCTGCGAAGACCTACAATGAGCAGTTCTTC.

The chain combines TRBV5-1 with TRBJ1-1; D might be TRBD1 (6 bases). From germline, CDR1 is SGHRS and CDR2 YFSETQ. The V end was cut by 5 bases, the J end by 0 bases, with 11 bases between. The CDR3 sequence is 14 residues long. CDR3 amino acids: CASRNRELNTEAFF. The CDR3 DNA reads as TGCGCCAGCAGAAACAGGGAACTGAACACTGAAGCTTTCTTT.

The chain carries TRBV6-8 and TRBJ2-5; TRBD1 matches 12 bases. With 6 bases clipped from V and 5 bases from J, the junction kept 4 bases outside the gene matches. This CDR3 has 14 amino acids. CDR1 and CDR2 from the germline V gene are MNHGY and SAAAGT. CDR3 in DNA: TGTGCCAGCAGAGTGGGACAGGGGGCCGAGACCCAGTACTTC. Protein product: CASRVGQGAETQYF.

Note on this clonotype: One end of the junction is discordant with germline, which a read error may explain. The chain combines TRBV9 with TRBJ2-1, with 11 bases that match TRBD2. The length of the CDR3 is 15 residues. Germline CDR1 and CDR2: SGDLS and YYNGEE. The chain's CDR3 is CASSVVETSGEVLIF. The DNA of the CDR3 is TGTGCCAGCAGCGTAGTTGAGACTAGCGGGGAAGTCTTGATCTTC.

The V and J genes are TRBV18 and TRBJ1-4; a possible D gene is TRBD1 (6 bases). The germline V gene encodes CDR1 KGHSH and CDR2 LQKENI. This CDR3 is 13 amino acids long. V was pared by 3 bases and J by 6 bases, with 8 bases between. CDR3 sequence: CASSPWTDEKLFF. CDR3 DNA: TGTGCCAGCTCACCCTGGACAGATGAAAAACTGTTTTTT.

The chain joins TRBV29-1 to TRBJ2-5; 7 bases align to TRBD1. CDR1 is SQVTM, CDR2 ANQGSEA, per germline. V lost 3 bases to trimming and J lost 4 bases; unmatched junction nucleotides: 2. The CDR3 runs to 12 residues. CDR3 DNA: TGCAGCGTTGATCGGGACAGAGAGACCCAGTACTTC. Its translation: CSVDRDRETQYF.

As to this clonotype: Given a much more abundant clone one base away, this may be a read error. This chain uses TRBV29-1 with TRBJ2-1, with D perhaps matching TRBD1 (5 bases). This CDR3 is built from 14 residues. The V and J ends lost 5 bases and 0 bases respectively, with 11 bases between them. Germline V gives CDR1 SQVTM, CDR2 ANQGSEA. The CDR3 reads CSVLDSRSYNEQFF. In DNA form, the CDR3 reads TGCAGCGTTCTTGACAGTCGCTCCTACAATGAGCAGTTCTTC.

This clonotype was seen a few times. The chain couples TRBV15 to TRBJ2-1, with TRBD1 identical over 7 bases. With 5 bases clipped from V and 3 bases from J, the junction kept 10 bases outside the gene matches. The CDR3 length is 16 residues. CDR1 is LNHNV, CDR2 YYDKDF, per germline (reference sequence). CDR3 nucleotide sequence: TGTGCCACCAGCCTACGAAGAGGGGGCGTCTACAATGAGCAGTTCTTC. Its protein product is CATSLRRGGVYNEQFF.

V usage is TRBV19 and J usage is TRBJ1-5; a weak D match, TRBD1 (5 bases). The ends were cut back, 11 bases at V and 3 bases at J, with 23 bases in the middle. The CDR3 covers 16 residues. The germline V gene encodes CDR1 LNHDA and CDR2 SQIVND (reference sequence). CDR3 DNA: TGTGCCTCCTCATGGGGGGGTTCGGGGACCAATCAGCCCCAGCATTTT. Residues: CASSWGGSGTNQPQHF.

In its sample, this clonotype was seen a few times. The chain couples TRBV6-1 to TRBJ2-7, with a weak D call TRBD2 (7 bases). The ends were cut back, 0 bases at V and 3 bases at J, with 9 bases in the middle. CDR3 size: 14 residues. Germline CDR1 is MNHNS and CDR2 is SASEGT. DNA for the CDR3: TGTGCCAGCAGTGAAGCGCGGGGGCACTACGAGCAGTACTTC. This codes for CASSEARGHYEQYF.

There are a few counts of this clonotype. The chain couples TRBV19 to TRBJ2-2; 9 bases line up with TRBD2. V shed 4 bases and J 3 bases; nucleotides not matched to a gene: 9. Germline CDR1 is LNHDA and CDR2 is SQIVND (reference sequence). The CDR3 consists of 17 residues. The CDR3 DNA sequence: TGTGCCAGTAGTACGTTGCGGGGGGGCCGATACACCGGGGAGCTGTTTTTT. This translates into CASSTLRGGRYTGELFF.

The V gene is TRBV5-1, the J gene TRBJ2-1, with no clear D. CDR1 and CDR2 from the germline V gene are SGHRS and YFSETQ. This CDR3 contains 17 residues. The V end was cut by 2 bases, the J end by 0 bases, with 15 bases between. CDR3 DNA sequence: TGCGCCAGCAGCTTCCTACACTCCTTGAGCTCCTACAATGAGCAGTTCTTC. Translating it yields CASSFLHSLSSYNEQFF.

This clonotype was counted a few times. The chain uses TRBV28 and TRBJ2-2, with D hard to call. Trimming left V 5 bases short and J 8 bases short, with 12 bases between. Per the germline V gene, CDR1 is MDHEN and CDR2 is SYDVKM. The CDR3 is 13 amino acids. The DNA for the CDR3 is TGTGCCAGCAGTCCAAGCTGGTATGGGGAGCTGTTTTTT. Translated, it gives CASSPSWYGELFF.

This chain connects TRBV6-5 to TRBJ1-2; D is uncertain. V lost 7 bases and J lost 0, with 9 bases in between. Germline loops: CDR1 MNHEY, CDR2 SVGAGI. The CDR3 length is 13 residues. This CDR3 is CASTRGANYGYTF. The CDR3 coding sequence is TGTGCCAGCACCCGGGGAGCTAACTATGGCTACACCTTC.

CDR3 DNA sequence: TGTGCCACCAGCAGAGATCCGACAGAAGAACTATATGGCTACACCTTC. Translated, it gives CATSRDPTEELYGYTF. This chain uses TRBV15 with TRBJ1-2; perhaps TRBD1 as D (5 bases). Trimming removed 0 bases from V and 5 bases from J, with 16 bases in between. The CDR3 loop spans 16 amino acids. Germline V gene data show CDR1 as LNHNV and CDR2 as YYDKDF (reference sequence).

This clonotype was detected a few times. This chain connects TRBV6-5 to TRBJ1-2; 8 bases match TRBD1. V was pared by 4 bases and J by 2 bases, with 6 bases of the junction left unmatched. The CDR3 runs 15 residues. Germline V gene data show CDR1 as MNHEY and CDR2 as SVGAGI. The CDR3 DNA is TGTGCCAGCAGTTCCTTGGACAGGGCCAACTATGGCTACACCTTC. It codes for CASSSLDRANYGYTF.